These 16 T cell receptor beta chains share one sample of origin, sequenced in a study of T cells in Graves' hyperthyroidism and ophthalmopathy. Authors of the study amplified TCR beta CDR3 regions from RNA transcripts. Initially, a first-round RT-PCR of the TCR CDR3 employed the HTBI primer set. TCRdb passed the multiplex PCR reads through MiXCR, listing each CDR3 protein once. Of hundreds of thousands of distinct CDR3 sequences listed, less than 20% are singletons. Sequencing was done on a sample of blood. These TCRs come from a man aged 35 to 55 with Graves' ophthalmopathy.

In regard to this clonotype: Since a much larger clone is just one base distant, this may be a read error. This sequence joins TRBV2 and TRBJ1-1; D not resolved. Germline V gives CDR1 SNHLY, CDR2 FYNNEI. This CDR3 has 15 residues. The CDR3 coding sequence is TGTGCCAGCAGTGAAAGGAGTGTGTCGGAGGCTGAAGTTTTCTTT. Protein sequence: CASSERSVSEAEVFF.

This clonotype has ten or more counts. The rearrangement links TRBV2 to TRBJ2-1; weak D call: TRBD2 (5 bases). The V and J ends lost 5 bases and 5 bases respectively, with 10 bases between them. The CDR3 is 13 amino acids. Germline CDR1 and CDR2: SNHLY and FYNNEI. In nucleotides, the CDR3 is TGTGCCAGCAGTCGGGAACTGGACAATGAGCAGTTCTTC. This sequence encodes CASSRELDNEQFF.

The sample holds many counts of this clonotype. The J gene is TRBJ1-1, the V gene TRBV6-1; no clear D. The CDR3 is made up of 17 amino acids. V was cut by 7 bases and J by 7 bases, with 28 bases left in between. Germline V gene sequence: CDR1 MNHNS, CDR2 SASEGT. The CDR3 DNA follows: TGTGCCAGCACCCCCCGGGCAGCGCGGTCGGCTAAGGATGAAGCTTTCTTT. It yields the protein CASTPRAARSAKDEAFF.

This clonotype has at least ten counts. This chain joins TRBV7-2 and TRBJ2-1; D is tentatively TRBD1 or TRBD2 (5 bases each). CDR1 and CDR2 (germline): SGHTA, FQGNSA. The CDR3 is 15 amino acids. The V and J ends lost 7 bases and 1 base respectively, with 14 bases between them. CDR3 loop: CASKRDGISYNEQFF. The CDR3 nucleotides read TGTGCCAGCAAAAGGGACGGAATTTCCTACAATGAGCAGTTCTTC. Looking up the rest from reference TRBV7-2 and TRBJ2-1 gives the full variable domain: GAGVSQSPSNKVTEKGKDVELRCDPISGHTALYWYRQSLGQGLEFLIYFQGNSAPDKSGLPSDRFSAERTGGSVSTLTIQRTQQEDSAVYLCASKRDGISYNEQFFGPGTRLTVL.

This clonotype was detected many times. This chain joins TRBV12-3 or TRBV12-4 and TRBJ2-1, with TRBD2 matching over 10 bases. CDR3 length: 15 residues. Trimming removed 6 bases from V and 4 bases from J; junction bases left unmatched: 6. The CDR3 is CASRRERGGYNEQFF. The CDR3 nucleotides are TGTGCCAGCAGGAGGGAGCGGGGGGGTTACAATGAGCAGTTCTTC.

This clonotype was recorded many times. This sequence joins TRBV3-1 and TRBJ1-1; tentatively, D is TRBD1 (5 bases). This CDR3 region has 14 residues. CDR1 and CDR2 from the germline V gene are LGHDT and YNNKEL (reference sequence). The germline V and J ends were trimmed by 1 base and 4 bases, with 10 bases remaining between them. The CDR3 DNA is TGTGCCAGCAGCCAAGGGGGGGTGGCCACTGAAGCTTTCTTT. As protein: CASSQGGVATEAFF.

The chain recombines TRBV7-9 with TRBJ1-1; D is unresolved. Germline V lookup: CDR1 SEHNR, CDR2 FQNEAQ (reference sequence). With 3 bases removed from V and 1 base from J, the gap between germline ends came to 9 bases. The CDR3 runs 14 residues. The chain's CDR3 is CASSFKGSNTEAFF. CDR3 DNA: TGTGCCAGCAGCTTCAAAGGGTCGAACACTGAAGCTTTCTTT.

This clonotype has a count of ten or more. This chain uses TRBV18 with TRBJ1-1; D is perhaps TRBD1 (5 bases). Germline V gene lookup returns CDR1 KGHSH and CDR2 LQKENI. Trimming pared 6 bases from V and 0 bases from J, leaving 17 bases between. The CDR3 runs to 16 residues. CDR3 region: CASSPRDFVMNTEAFF. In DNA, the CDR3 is TGTGCCAGCTCCCCTAGGGACTTCGTCATGAACACTGAAGCTTTCTTT.

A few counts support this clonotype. The CDR3 region is CATSDFGLAGGETQYF. CDR3 in DNA: TGTGCCACCAGTGATTTCGGACTAGCGGGAGGAGAGACCCAGTACTTC. The chain carries TRBV24-1 and TRBJ2-5; TRBD2 agrees at 14 bases. Germline V gene data show CDR1 as KGHDR and CDR2 as SFDVKD. This CDR3 is built from 16 residues. V gave up 1 base and J gave up 4 bases; unmatched junction bases: 1.

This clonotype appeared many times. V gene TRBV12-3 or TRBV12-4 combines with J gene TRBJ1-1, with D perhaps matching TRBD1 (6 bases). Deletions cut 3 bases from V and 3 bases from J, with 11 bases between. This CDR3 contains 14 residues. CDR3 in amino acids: CASSFSAGDTEAFF. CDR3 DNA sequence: TGTGCCAGCAGTTTCTCTGCAGGGGACACTGAAGCTTTCTTT.

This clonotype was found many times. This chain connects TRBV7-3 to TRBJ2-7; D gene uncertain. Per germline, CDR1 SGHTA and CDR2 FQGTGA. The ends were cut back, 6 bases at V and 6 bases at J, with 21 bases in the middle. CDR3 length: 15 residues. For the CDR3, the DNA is TGTGCCAGCAGTCCCGCCAGACTGGCCGGGTGCGAGCAGTACTTC. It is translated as CASSPARLAGCEQYF.

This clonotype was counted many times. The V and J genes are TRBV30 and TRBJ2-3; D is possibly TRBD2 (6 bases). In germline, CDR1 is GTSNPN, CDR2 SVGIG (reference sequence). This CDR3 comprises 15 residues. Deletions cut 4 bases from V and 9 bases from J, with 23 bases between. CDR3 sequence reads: CAWNPGAPGDWTQYF. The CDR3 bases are TGTGCCTGGAACCCCGGCGCGCCGGGAGACTGGACGCAGTATTTT.

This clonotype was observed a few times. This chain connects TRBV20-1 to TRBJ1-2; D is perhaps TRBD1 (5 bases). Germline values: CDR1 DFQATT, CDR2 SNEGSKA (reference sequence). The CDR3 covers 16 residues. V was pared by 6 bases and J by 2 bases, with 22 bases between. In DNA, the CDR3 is TGCAGTGCGTTTGGAGGGGACCTGCATTCAAACTATGGCTACACCTTC. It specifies CSAFGGDLHSNYGYTF.

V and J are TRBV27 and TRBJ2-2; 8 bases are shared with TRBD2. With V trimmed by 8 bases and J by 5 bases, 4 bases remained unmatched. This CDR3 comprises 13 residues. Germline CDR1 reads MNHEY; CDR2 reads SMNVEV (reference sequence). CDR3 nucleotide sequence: TGTGCCAGCGTAAAGCGGGAGACCGGGGAGCTGTTTTTT. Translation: CASVKRETGELFF.

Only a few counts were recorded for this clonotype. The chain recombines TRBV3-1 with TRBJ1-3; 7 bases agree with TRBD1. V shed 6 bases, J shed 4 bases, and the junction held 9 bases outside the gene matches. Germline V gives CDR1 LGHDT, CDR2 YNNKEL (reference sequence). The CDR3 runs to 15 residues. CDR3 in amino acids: CASSPPQGLGNTIYF. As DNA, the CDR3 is TGTGCCAGCAGTCCACCACAGGGGTTGGGAAACACCATATATTTT. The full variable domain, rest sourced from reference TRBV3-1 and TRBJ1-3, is DTAVSQTPKYLVTQMGNDKSIKCEQNLGHDTMYWYKQDSKKFLKIMFSYNNKELIINETVPNRFSPKSPDKAHLNLHINSLELGDSAVYFCASSPPQGLGNTIYFGEGSWLTVV.

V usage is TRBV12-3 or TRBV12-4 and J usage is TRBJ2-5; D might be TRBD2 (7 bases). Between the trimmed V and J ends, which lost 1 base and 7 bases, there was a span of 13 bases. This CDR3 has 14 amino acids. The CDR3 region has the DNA TGTGCCAGCAGTTTAGGGGAAGGGGGGGTGACCCAGTACTTC. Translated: CASSLGEGGVTQYF.